The clone carrying this TCR beta chain was observed at least ten times. The antigen is undetermined. In germline, CDR1 is SGHTA, CDR2 FQGTGA. V lost 1 base and J lost 3, with 24 bases in between. This CDR3 region has 19 residues. Over 9 ml of fresh peripheral blood supplied the PBMCs. These data are taken from a study of T cells in Graves' hyperthyroidism and ophthalmopathy. Study outcomes and limitations: The model identified upcoming ophthalmopathy a median about 7.1 months ahead of onset.

Authors of the study amplified TCR beta CDR3 regions from RNA transcripts. Researchers ran a first-round RT-PCR on the TCR CDR3 using the HTBI primer set. Each CDR3 protein is one row after TCRdb ran MiXCR on the multiplex PCR reads. The table lists more than 500,000 distinct CDR3 sequences, roughly 15% of them singletons. This sequence originates from a woman in her 30s with Graves' ophthalmopathy. The V gene is TRBV7-3, the J gene TRBJ1-2; D gene unclear. The specimen was blood. The CDR3 loop reads CASSLNLFTSQDRDYGYTF. The CDR3 DNA is TGTGCCAGCAGCTTAAATCTTTTCACCTCCCAGGACCGGGACTATGGCTACACCTTC.